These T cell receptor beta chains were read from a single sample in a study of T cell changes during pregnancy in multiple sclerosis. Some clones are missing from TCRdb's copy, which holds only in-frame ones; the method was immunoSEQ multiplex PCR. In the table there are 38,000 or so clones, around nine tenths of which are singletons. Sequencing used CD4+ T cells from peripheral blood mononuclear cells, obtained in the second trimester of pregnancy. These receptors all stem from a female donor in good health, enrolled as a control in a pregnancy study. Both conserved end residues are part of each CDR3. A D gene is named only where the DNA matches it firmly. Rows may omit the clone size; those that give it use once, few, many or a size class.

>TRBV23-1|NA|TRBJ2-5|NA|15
CASSQAGRRQETQYF
TGCGCCAGCTCCCAGGCAGGCAGGAGGCAAGAGACCCAGTACTTC
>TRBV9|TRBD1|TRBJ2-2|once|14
CASSELQGRGELFF
TGTGCCAGCAGCGAACTACAGGGGAGAGGGGAGCTGTTTTTT
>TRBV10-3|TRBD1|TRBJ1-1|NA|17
CAISERQGAGPNTEAFF
TGTGCCATCAGTGAACGACAGGGGGCTGGTCCGAACACTGAAGCTTTCTTT
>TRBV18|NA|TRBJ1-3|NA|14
CASSPGAKGNTIYF
TGTGCCAGCTCACCAGGGGCTAAAGGAAACACCATATATTTT
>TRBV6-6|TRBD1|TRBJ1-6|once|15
CASSSPGTGLYSLHF
TGTGCCAGCAGTTCCCCCGGGACAGGGCTTTATTCCCTCCACTTT
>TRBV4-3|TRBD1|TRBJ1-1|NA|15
CASSQGGQGLTEAFF
TGCGCCAGCAGCCAAGGGGGACAGGGGTTAACTGAAGCTTTCTTT
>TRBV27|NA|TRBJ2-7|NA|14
CASRERQVTYEQYF
TGTGCCAGCAGGGAGCGACAGGTAACCTACGAGCAGTACTTC
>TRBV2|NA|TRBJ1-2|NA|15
CASSEQRGGSYGYTF
TGTGCCAGCAGTGAACAGCGGGGGGGCTCCTATGGCTACACCTTC
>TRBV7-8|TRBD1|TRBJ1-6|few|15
CASRGRGQLNSPLHF
TGTGCCAGCAGGGGCCGGGGACAGCTTAATTCACCCCTCCACTTT
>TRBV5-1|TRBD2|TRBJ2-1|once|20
CASSLEPGWKRGTSYNEQFF
TGCGCCAGCAGCTTGGAGCCGGGTTGGAAGCGGGGGACATCCTACAATGAGCAGTTCTTC
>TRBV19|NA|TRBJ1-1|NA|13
CASSIRTDTEAFF
TGTGCCAGCAGTATTAGGACTGACACTGAAGCTTTCTTT
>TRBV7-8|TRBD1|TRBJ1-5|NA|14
CASSRTGVNQPQHF
TGTGCCAGCAGCAGGACAGGGGTGAATCAGCCCCAGCATTTT
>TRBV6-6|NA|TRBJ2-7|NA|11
CASSSYYEQYF
TGTGCCAGCAGTTCCTACTACGAGCAGTACTTC
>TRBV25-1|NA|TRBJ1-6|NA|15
CASSETGPYNSPLHF
TGTGCCAGCAGTGAAACTGGGCCTTATAATTCACCCCTCCACTTT
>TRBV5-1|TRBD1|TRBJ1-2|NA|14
CASSGRTGGSGHTF
TGCGCCAGCAGCGGGAGGACAGGGGGGAGTGGCCACACCTTC
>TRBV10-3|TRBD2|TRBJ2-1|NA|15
CAISEPGGSYNEQFF
TGTGCCATCAGCGAACCGGGGGGATCCTACAATGAGCAGTTCTTC